The sequence of this T cell receptor beta chain was determined in a study of CD8+ T cells in alopecia areata. Overall study context: Oral tofacitinib, 5 to 10 mg twice daily, was given in an open-label trial. Study-level points and caveats: Tofacitinib delivered significant drops in scalp clonality and in expanded CD8+ clones among the top 100. The treated group had a single nonresponder, limiting CD8+ expansion-response conclusions.

The sample holds a few counts of this clone. Its antigen is not identified. Between the trimmed V and J ends, which lost 0 bases and 8 bases, there was a span of 18 bases. This CDR3 comprises 16 residues. CDR1 is SGHRS and CDR2 is YFSETQ in the germline V gene. Regarding treatment: oral pan-JAK inhibitor, 5-10 mg twice daily. Once RNA had been extracted, it was reverse transcribed into cDNA to act as the sequencing template. The method was immunoSEQ multiplex PCR; TCRdb's version includes in-frame clones alone and lacks a portion of them. The sample has around 120,000 clones, around 53% seen once; the top ten hold approximately 0.5%.

This rearrangement joins TRBV5-1 to TRBJ1-5; the D gene is possibly TRBD1 (5 bases). The specimen comprised CD4+ T cells sorted from blood, sampled at week 4, from a patient treated with tofacitinib. The sequence derives from a human donor with alopecia areata. CDR3 sequence reads: CASSLEGTGGAEPQHF. CDR3 nucleotides: TGCGCCAGCAGCTTGGAGGGGACGGGGGGAGCGGAGCCCCAGCATTTT.